The 6 T cell receptor beta chains below come from one sample, sequenced in a study of cytomegalovirus exposure and HLA in healthy donors. The data were produced by immunoSEQ multiplex PCR, yet TCRdb's version contains in-frame clones alone and is incomplete. Among tens of thousands of clones, over 85% were seen once, and the ten largest hold more than 2%. The sample was PBMCs. The receptors were gathered from a woman younger than 30 in good health and CMV-seronegative.

The chain employs TRBV28 and TRBJ1-2, with a tentative D call TRBD1 (5 bases). The V end was cut by 5 bases, the J end by 8 bases, with 24 bases between. The CDR3 loop spans 16 amino acids. CDR1 is MDHEN, CDR2 SYDVKM, per germline. This chain's CDR3 is CASSVPGFQTWGGYTF. CDR3 DNA: TGTGCCAGCAGTGTCCCGGGTTTCCAAACTTGGGGCGGCTACACCTTC.

The V call is TRBV6-1, the J call TRBJ1-1; D call uncertain. This CDR3 spans 11 amino acids. From germline, CDR1 is MNHNS and CDR2 SASEGT. V lost 5 bases and J lost 12, with 13 bases in between. The CDR3 spells CASSNGPQTFF. Written as DNA, the CDR3 is TGTGCCAGCAGTAATGGGCCCCAGACTTTCTTT.

The J gene is TRBJ2-3, the V gene TRBV11-2, with D perhaps matching TRBD2 (7 bases). Germline V gene data show CDR1 as SGHAT and CDR2 as FQNNGV. The V and J ends lost 7 bases and 4 bases respectively, with 15 bases between them. CDR3 length: 14 residues. The CDR3 spells CASIKTGGPDTQYF. CDR3 nucleotides: TGTGCCAGCATCAAAACGGGGGGCCCAGATACGCAGTATTTT.

In regard to this clone: One end of the junction does not line up with germline, which may come from a read error. Here the CDR3 DNA reads TGTGCCAGCAGCTTGGGAACTCAGGGGGCTGAATATGATTTT. This encodes CASSLGTQGAEYDF. The chain uses TRBV5-4 and TRBJ1-3; TRBD1 matches 8 bases. The germline gives CDR1 SGHNT, CDR2 YYREEE (reference sequence). The CDR3 length is 14 residues.

The V and J genes are TRBV19 and TRBJ1-4, with a possible D match to TRBD1 (6 bases). Germline V lookup: CDR1 LNHDA, CDR2 SQIVND (reference sequence). This CDR3 has 16 residues. The ends were cut back, 5 bases at V and 3 bases at J, with 16 bases in the middle. CDR3 bases: TGTGCCAGTAGTGTCACCACAGGGTTGTCTAATGAAAAACTGTTTTTT. This sequence encodes CASSVTTGLSNEKLFF.

V is TRBV19 and J is TRBJ2-2, with 15 bases aligning to TRBD2. This CDR3 comprises 19 residues. Trimming took 3 bases from V and 2 from J; bases not matched to a gene: 7. Germline lookup yields CDR1 LNHDA and CDR2 SQIVND (reference sequence). CDR3: CASSMVGLAGGLNTGELFF. The CDR3 DNA follows: TGTGCCAGTAGTATGGTAGGACTAGCGGGAGGGCTTAACACCGGGGAGCTGTTTTTT.